This T cell receptor beta chain was profiled in a study of graft-versus-host responses after intestinal transplantation. Intraepithelial and lamina propria lymphocytes were released after the graft tissue was processed. Here immunoSEQ multiplex PCR was the method, and the copy in TCRdb shows in-frame clones only, minus some. The table shows about 8,400 clones, with under 80% occurring only once. J lost 4 bases, V lost 1 base, and 1 base had no gene match. This CDR3 has 16 residues. Germline CDR1 reads LGHNA; CDR2 reads YNFKEQ. Sample: ileum tissue, taken roughly 74 weeks after intestinal transplant. This receptor was taken from a human patient who received an intestinal transplant, so some T cells may come from the graft donor. The chain uses TRBV4-2 and TRBJ2-3, with 14 bases that match TRBD2. CDR3 sequence: CASSQGLAGGPDTQYF. The CDR3 DNA follows: TGTGCCAGCAGCCAAGGACTAGCGGGAGGGCCAGATACGCAGTATTTT.